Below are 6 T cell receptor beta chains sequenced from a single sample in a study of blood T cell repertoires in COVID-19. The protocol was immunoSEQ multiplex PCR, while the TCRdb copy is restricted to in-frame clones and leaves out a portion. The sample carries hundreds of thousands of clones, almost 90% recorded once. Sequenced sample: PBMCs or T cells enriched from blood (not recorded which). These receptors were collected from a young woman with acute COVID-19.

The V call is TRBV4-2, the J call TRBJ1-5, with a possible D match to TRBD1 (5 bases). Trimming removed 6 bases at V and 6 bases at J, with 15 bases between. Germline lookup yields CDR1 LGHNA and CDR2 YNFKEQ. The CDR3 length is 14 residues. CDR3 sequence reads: CASRIRDLGQPQHF. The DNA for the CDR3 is TGTGCCAGCAGGATCCGGGACTTGGGTCAGCCCCAGCATTTT.

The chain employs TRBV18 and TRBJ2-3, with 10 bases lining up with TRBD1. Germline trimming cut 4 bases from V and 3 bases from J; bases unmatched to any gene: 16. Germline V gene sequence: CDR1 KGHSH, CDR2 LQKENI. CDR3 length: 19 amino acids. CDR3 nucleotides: TGTGCCAGCTCACAACCCAACGTGACAGGGGGCTTTTGGACAGATACGCAGTATTTT. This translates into CASSQPNVTGGFWTDTQYF.

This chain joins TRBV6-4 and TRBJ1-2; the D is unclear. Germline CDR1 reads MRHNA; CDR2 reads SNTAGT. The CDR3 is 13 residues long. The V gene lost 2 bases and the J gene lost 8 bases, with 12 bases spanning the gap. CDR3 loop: CASSDGPTSGYTF. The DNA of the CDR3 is TGTGCCAGCAGTGACGGGCCGACCTCCGGCTACACCTTC.

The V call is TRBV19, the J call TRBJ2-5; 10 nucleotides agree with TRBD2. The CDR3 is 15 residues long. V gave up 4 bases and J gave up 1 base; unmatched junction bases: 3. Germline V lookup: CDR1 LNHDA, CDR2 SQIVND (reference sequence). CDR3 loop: CASSTRTSGQETQYF. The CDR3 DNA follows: TGTGCCAGTAGTACGCGGACTAGCGGCCAAGAGACCCAGTACTTC.

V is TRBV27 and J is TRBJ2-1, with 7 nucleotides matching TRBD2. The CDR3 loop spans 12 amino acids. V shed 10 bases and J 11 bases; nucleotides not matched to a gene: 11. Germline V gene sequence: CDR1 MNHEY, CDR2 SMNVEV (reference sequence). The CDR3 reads CATTQGGYKQFF. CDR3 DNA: TGTGCCACCACTCAGGGAGGGTATAAGCAGTTCTTC.

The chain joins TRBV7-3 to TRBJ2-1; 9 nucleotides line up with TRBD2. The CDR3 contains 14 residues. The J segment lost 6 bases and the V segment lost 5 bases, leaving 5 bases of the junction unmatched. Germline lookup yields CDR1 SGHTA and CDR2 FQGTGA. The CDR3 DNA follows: TGTGCCAGCAGCCCAGAGGGACTAGCCAATGAGCAGTTCTTC. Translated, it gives CASSPEGLANEQFF.